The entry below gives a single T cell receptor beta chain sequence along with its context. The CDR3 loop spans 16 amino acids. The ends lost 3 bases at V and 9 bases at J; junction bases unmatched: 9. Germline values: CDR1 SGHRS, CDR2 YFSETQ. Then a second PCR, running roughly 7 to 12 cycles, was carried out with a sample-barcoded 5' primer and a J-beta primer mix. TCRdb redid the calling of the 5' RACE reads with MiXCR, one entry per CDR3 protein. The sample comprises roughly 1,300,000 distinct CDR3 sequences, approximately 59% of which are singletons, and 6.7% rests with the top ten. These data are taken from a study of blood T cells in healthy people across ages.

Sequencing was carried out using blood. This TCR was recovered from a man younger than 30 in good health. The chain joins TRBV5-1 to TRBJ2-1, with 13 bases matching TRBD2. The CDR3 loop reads CASSSLLAGGRVEQFF. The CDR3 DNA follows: TGCGCCAGCAGCTCCCTACTAGCGGGGGGGCGGGTTGAGCAGTTCTTC.